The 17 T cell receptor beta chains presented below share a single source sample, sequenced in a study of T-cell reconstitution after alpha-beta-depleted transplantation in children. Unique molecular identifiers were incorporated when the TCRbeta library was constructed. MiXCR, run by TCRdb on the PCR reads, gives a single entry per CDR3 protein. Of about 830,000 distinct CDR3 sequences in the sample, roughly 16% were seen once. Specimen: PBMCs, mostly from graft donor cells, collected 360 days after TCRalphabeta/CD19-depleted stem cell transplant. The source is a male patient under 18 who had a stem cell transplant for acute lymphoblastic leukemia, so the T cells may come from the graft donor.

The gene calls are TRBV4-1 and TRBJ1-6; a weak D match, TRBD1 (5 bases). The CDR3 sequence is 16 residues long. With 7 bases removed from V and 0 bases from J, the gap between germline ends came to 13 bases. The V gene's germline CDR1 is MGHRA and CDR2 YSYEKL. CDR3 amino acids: CASMEGPSSYNSPLHF. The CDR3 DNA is TGCGCCAGCATGGAGGGACCCAGCTCCTATAATTCACCCCTCCACTTT.

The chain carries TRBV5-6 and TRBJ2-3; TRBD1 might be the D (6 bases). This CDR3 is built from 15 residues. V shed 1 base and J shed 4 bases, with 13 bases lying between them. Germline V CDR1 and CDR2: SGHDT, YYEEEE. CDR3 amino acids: CASSLIPGVADTQYF. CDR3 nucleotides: TGTGCCAGCAGCTTGATCCCAGGGGTCGCAGATACGCAGTATTTT.

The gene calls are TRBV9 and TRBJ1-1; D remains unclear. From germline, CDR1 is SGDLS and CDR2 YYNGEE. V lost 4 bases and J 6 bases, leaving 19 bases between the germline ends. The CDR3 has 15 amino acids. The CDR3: CASSPRRGSRAEAFF. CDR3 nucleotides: TGTGCCAGCAGCCCTCGTAGAGGGTCGAGGGCTGAAGCTTTCTTT.

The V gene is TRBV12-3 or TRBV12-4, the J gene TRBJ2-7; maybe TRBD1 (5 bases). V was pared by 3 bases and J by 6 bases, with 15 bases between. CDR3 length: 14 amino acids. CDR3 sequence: CASSLVAGWGEQYF. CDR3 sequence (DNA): TGTGCCAGCAGTTTGGTGGCAGGGTGGGGCGAGCAGTACTTC.

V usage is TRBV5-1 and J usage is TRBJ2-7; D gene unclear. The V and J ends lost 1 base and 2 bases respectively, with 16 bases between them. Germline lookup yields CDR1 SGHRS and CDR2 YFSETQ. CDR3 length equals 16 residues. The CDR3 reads CASSLRVQQSPYEQYF. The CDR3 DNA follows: TGCGCCAGCAGCTTGCGGGTCCAACAATCTCCCTACGAGCAGTACTTC. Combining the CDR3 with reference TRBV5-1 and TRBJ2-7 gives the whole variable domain KAGVTQTPRYLIKTRGQQVTLSCSPISGHRSVSWYQQTPGQGLQFLFEYFSETQRNKGNFPGRFSGRQFSNSRSEMNVSTLELGDSALYLCASSLRVQQSPYEQYFGPGTRLTVT.

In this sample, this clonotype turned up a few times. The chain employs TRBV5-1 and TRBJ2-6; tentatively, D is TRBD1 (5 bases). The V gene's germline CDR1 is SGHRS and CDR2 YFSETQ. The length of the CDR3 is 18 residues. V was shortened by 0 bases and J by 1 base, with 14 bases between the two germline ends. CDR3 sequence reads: CASSLVPGLGSGANVLTF. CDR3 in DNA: TGCGCCAGCAGCTTGGTCCCAGGGTTGGGATCTGGGGCCAACGTCCTGACTTTC.

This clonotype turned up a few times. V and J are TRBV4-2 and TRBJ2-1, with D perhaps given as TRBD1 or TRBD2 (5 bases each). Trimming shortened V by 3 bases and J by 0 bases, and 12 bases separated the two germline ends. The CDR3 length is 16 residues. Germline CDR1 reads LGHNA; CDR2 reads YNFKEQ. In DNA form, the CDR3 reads TGTGCCAGCAGCCAGAGGGACGGGAACTCCTACAATGAGCAGTTCTTC. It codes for CASSQRDGNSYNEQFF.

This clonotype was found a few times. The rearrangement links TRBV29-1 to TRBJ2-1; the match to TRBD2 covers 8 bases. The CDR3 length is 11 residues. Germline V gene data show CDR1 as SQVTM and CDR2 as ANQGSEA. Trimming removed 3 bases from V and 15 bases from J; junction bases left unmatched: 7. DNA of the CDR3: TGCAGCGTTGAGCAGGCGGGAGGCCCGTTCTTC. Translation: CSVEQAGGPFF.

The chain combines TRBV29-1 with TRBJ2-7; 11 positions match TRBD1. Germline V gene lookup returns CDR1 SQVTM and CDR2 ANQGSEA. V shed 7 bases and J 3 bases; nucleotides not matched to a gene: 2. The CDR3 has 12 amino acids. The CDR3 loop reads CSAGTGGYEQYF. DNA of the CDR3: TGCAGCGCGGGGACAGGGGGCTACGAGCAGTACTTC.

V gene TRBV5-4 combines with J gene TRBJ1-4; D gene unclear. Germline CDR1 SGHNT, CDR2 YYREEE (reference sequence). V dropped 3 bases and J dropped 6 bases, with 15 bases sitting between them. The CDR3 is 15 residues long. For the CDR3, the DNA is TGTGCCAGCAGCTCCATATTTGGTGCGGATGAAAAACTGTTTTTT. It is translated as CASSSIFGADEKLFF.

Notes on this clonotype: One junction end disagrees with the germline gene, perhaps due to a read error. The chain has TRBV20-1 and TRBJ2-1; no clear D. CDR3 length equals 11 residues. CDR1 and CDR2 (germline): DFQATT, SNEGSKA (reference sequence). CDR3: CSAPRHNERFF. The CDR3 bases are TGCAGTGCTCCCCGACACAATGAGCGGTTCTTC.

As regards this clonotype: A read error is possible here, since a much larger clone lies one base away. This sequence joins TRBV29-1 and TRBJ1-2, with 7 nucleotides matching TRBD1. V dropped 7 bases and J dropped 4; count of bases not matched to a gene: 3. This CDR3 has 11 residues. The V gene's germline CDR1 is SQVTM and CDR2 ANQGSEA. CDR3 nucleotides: TGCAGCGGCAGGGGGATCTATGGCTACACCTTC. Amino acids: CSGRGIYGYTF.

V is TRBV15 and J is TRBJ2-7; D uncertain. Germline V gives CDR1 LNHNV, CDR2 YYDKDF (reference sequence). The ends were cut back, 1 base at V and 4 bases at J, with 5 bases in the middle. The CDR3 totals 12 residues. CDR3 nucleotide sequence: TGTGCCACCAGCAGAGGGTTATACGAGCAGTACTTC. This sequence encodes CATSRGLYEQYF.

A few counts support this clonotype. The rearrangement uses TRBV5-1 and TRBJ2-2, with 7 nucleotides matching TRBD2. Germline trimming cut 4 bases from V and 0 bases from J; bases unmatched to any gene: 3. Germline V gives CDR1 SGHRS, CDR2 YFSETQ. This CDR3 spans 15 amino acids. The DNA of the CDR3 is TGCGCCAGCAGCCCGACTAGCCCGAACACCGGGGAGCTGTTTTTT. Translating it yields CASSPTSPNTGELFF. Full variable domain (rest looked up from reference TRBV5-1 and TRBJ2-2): KAGVTQTPRYLIKTRGQQVTLSCSPISGHRSVSWYQQTPGQGLQFLFEYFSETQRNKGNFPGRFSGRQFSNSRSEMNVSTLELGDSALYLCASSPTSPNTGELFFGEGSRLTVL.

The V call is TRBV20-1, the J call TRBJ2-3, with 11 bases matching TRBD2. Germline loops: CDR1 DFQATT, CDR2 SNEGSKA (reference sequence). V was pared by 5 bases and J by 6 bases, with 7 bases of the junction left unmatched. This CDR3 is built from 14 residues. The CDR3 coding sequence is TGCAGTGCTGGTAGCGGGAGGGCCGGGGATACGCAGTATTTT. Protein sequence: CSAGSGRAGDTQYF.

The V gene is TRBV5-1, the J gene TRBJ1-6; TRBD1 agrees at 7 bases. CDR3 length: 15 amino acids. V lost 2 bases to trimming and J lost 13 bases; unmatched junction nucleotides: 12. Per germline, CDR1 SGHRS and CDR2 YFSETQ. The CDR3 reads CASSFLRTGGPPLHF. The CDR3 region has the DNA TGCGCCAGCAGCTTTTTAAGGACAGGAGGTCCCCCCCTCCACTTT.

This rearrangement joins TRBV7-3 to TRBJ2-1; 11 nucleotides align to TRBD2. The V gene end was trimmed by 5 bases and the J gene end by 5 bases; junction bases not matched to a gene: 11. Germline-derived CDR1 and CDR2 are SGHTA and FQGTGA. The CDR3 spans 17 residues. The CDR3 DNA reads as TGTGCCAGCAGCCTAGGGGCCGGGACTAGCGGTAACAATGAGCAGTTCTTC. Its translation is CASSLGAGTSGNNEQFF.